This TCR beta chain was recorded in a study of beta chain features in type 1 diabetes. This clone was picked up a small number of times. Its antigen is unknown. Regarding the study as a whole: All four CD4+ subsets from Type 1 diabetes patients carried moderately but significantly shorter TCRB CDR3s.

Every isolated RNA sample was fully reverse transcribed, so sequencing captured expressed TCRB transcripts. The assay was immunoSEQ multiplex PCR, and TCRdb's table has in-frame clones only and misses some. Among about 290,000 clones listed, 8% were seen once. The specimen sequenced was central memory CD4+ T cells from blood. The TCR was taken from a woman aged 18-35 years in good health.

CDR3 loop: CAWVSFGAGRGTQYF. The CDR3 DNA sequence: TGTGCCTGGGTGTCCTTTGGAGCGGGGAGGGGGACCCAGTACTTC. The rearrangement uses TRBV30 and TRBJ2-5; 7 nucleotides agree with TRBD2. The germline V gene encodes CDR1 GTSNPN and CDR2 SVGIG (reference sequence). V was clipped by 5 bases and J by 7 bases; unmatched bases: 16. The CDR3 sequence is 15 residues long.